These T cell receptor beta chains were read from a single sample in a study of blood T cell repertoires in COVID-19. Clones were sequenced by immunoSEQ multiplex PCR, and TCRdb holds only the in-frame ones, with some missing. Of about 180,000 clones detected, 80% appear once; the ten largest clones hold about an eighth. Sequenced material: PBMCs or T cells enriched from blood (not recorded which). The receptors stem from a man between 60 and 70 years old who had been exposed to COVID-19. The CDR3 runs from the conserved cysteine through the conserved F or W. Fields, in order: J gene, clone size, V gene, D gene, CDR3 length, CDR3 protein, CDR3 DNA. The D gene is left open where the match is weak. Size tells how often a clone was seen (once, few, many) or the class of an expanded clone, and some rows leave it out.

TRBJ2-5 once TRBV27 TRBD1 15 CASSLAGTGQETQYF TGTGCCAGCAGTTTAGCTGGGACAGGACAAGAGACCCAGTACTTC
TRBJ1-4 - TRBV21-1 - 21 CASSKTLRQGRGEATNEKLFF TGTGCCAGCAGCAAAACACTTAGACAGGGGAGAGGGGAGGCAACTAATGAAAAACTGTTTTTT
TRBJ2-7 once TRBV5-8 - 15 CASSLGAGGSYEQYF TGTGCCAGCAGCTTGGGTGCTGGGGGGTCCTACGAGCAGTACTTC
TRBJ2-4 - TRBV19 - 17 CASSIQWAGLAKNIQYF TGTGCCAGTAGTATACAATGGGCGGGGCTAGCCAAAAACATTCAGTACTTC
TRBJ2-1 - TRBV19 TRBD2 16 CASSILAGGPGHEQFF TGTGCCAGTAGTATACTAGCGGGAGGGCCAGGCCATGAGCAGTTCTTC
TRBJ1-1 - TRBV9 TRBD1 14 CASSEQGAGTEAFF TGTGCCAGCAGCGAGCAGGGGGCGGGTACTGAAGCTTTCTTT
TRBJ1-4 once TRBV7-8 - 14 CASSPDRFSEKLFF TGTGCCAGCAGCCCAGACAGGTTTTCGGAAAAACTGTTTTTT
TRBJ2-5 - TRBV27 TRBD1 20 CASRAEALVMGQGRRETQYF TGTGCCAGCAGGGCCGAAGCCCTAGTGATGGGACAGGGCCGTCGGGAGACCCAGTACTTC
TRBJ1-4 - TRBV5-1 TRBD1 17 CASSLAPTGTANEKLFF TGCGCCAGCAGCTTGGCGCCAACCGGGACAGCGAATGAAAAACTGTTTTTT
TRBJ2-4 - TRBV6-6 - 18 CASSPRPSQGTAKNIQYF TGTGCCAGCAGTCCCCGCCCATCGCAGGGAACCGCCAAAAACATTCAGTACTTC
TRBJ2-7 - TRBV7-2 TRBD2 19 CASSPIVWPDLAGTYEQYF TGTGCCAGCAGCCCGATCGTCTGGCCGGACCTAGCGGGAACGTACGAGCAGTACTTC
TRBJ2-7 - TRBV7-2 - 15 CASSLRRLALDEQYF TGTGCCAGCAGCTTACGGCGGCTAGCGCTAGACGAGCAGTACTTC
TRBJ1-4 - TRBV18 TRBD1 15 CASSPLGQGNRKLFF TGTGCCAGCTCACCATTAGGACAGGGGAATCGAAAACTGTTTTTT
TRBJ2-7 - TRBV25-1 TRBD1 14 CASSEGQGFYEQYF TGTGCCAGCAGTGAGGGACAGGGTTTCTACGAGCAGTACTTC
TRBJ1-3 - TRBV28 - 10 CASVKNTIYF TGTGCCAGCGTTAAAAACACCATATATTTT
TRBJ1-1 - TRBV7-9 TRBD1 14 CASRGTAGNTEAFF TGTGCCAGCAGGGGGACAGCGGGGAACACTGAAGCTTTCTTT
TRBJ2-7 - TRBV19 TRBD2 15 CASSIVASGIYEQYF TGTGCCAGTAGTATCGTGGCTAGCGGGATCTACGAGCAGTACTTC
TRBJ2-7 few TRBV10-2 TRBD2 13 CASGAAGGGEQYF TGCGCCTCCGGGGCAGCGGGAGGGGGCGAGCAGTACTTC
TRBJ1-2 - TRBV7-2 TRBD1 16 CASSYDTAGTGYGYTF TGTGCCAGCAGTTATGACACCGCCGGGACAGGTTATGGCTACACCTTC
TRBJ1-5 - TRBV6-4 - 14 CASSDSVVREPQHF TGTGCCAGCAGTGACTCGGTGGTGAGGGAGCCCCAGCATTTT
TRBJ2-3 - TRBV5-8 TRBD2 16 CASSLMASGHGDTQYF TGTGCCAGCAGCTTGATGGCTAGCGGGCATGGAGATACGCAGTATTTT
TRBJ2-7 - TRBV28 TRBD2 15 CASSPTAGGPGEQYF TGTGCCAGCAGCCCTACGGCGGGAGGGCCGGGGGAGCAGTACTTC
TRBJ1-4 few TRBV7-8 TRBD1 16 CASSFGQVTTNEKLFF TGTGCCAGCAGCTTTGGACAGGTGACAACTAATGAAAAACTGTTTTTT
TRBJ2-2 - TRBV28 TRBD2 15 CATERGGANTGELFF TGTGCCACCGAGCGGGGCGGCGCGAACACCGGGGAGCTGTTTTTT
TRBJ1-4 - TRBV30 - 14 CAWSGGRVNEKLFF TGTGCCTGGAGTGGGGGGAGGGTGAATGAAAAACTGTTTTTT
TRBJ2-1 - TRBV3-1/TRBV3-2 - 14 CASSLGWARDEQFF TGTGCCAGCAGCCTAGGCTGGGCGAGGGATGAGCAGTTCTTC
TRBJ2-5 - TRBV27 TRBD2 15 CASSYLAGGQETQYF TGTGCCAGCAGTTACCTAGCGGGAGGCCAAGAGACCCAGTACTTC
TRBJ1-1 - TRBV5-1 - 13 CASSFGRNTEAFF TGCGCCAGCAGTTTTGGGAGAAACACTGAAGCTTTCTTT
TRBJ1-4 - TRBV11-2 - 13 CASSWGGNEKLFF TGTGCCAGCTCCTGGGGGGGAAATGAAAAACTGTTTTTT
TRBJ2-7 once TRBV28 TRBD2 14 CASSPGGPRNEQYF TGTGCCAGCAGCCCGGGAGGGCCTCGGAACGAGCAGTACTTC
TRBJ1-1 - TRBV5-6 - 14 CASSPRPRNTEAFF TGTGCCAGCAGCCCTAGACCGCGGAACACTGAAGCTTTCTTT
TRBJ1-2 - TRBV7-2 TRBD1 18 CASSPGGDRGHVSYGYTF TGTGCCAGCAGCCCCGGGGGGGACAGGGGTCATGTTTCTTATGGCTACACCTTC
TRBJ2-2 many TRBV5-4 - 15 CASSLEQGRGGELFF TGTGCCAGCAGCCTAGAACAGGGGCGGGGCGGGGAGCTGTTTTTT